Sequencing of this T cell receptor beta chain was carried out in a study of PD-1 blockade in classical Hodgkin lymphoma (dated by TCRdb to about 2020). Concerning the study at large: Nivolumab dosing was 3 mg/kg intravenously every 2 weeks, continuing until either disease progression or unacceptable toxicity. A peripheral blood immune signature of response to PD-1 blockade in classical Hodgkin lymphoma was defined using TCR beta sequencing and CyTOF.

Worth noting for this clone: This clone's antigen is unknown. No base quality information exists; no much larger clone differs at one position.

The time point label here, explained by the study, means: cycle 1 day 1 (C1D1), immediately before nivolumab initiation. All trial patients had relapsed after autologous stem cell transplantation, with cohorts A, B and C differing in prior brentuximab vedotin exposure. A total of over 55 patients with relapsed/refractory classical Hodgkin lymphoma made up the trial cohort, and each patient's best overall response was complete response, partial response or progressive disease. Single-agent nivolumab was administered to trial patients in the multi-cohort phase II CheckMate 205 trial. An independent review committee assessed best overall response by applying the 2007 International Working Group response criteria. Trial PBMCs were obtained immediately prior to nivolumab initiation (C1D1) and on therapy at cycle 2 day 1 and cycle 4 day 1. Peripheral blood was collected in 8 mL Vacutainer Cell Preparation Tubes, from which PBMCs were isolated by centrifugation and then cryopreserved.

Genomic DNA was isolated using the Qiagen DNeasy kit from unsorted PBMCs as well as from negatively selected CD4+ and CD8+ fractions. Using primers that anneal to V and J segments, immunoSEQ multiplex PCR amplified the TCR beta CDR3 regions. Amplification bias was minimized using a synthetic immune receptor repertoire, and residual bias was removed computationally after sequencing. The paper's data handling went like this. Custom Python scripts were used to quantify repertoire diversity as the Shannon entropy index. Unsorted, CD4+ and CD8+ repertoires were analyzed separately, except for combined analyses in which CD4+ and CD8+ sequences were merged in silico. A clone was considered expanded if an increase in frequency of at least 2-fold after treatment relative to C1D1 was found, and a pseudocount of 0.5 was applied to clones undetected at baseline. Clones with 0 or 1 copy at C1D1 were classified as singleton clones, and clones with 2 or more copies were classified as non-singleton clones. By matching protein sequences in sorted samples from the same patient, clones expanded in unsorted samples were annotated as CD4+, CD8+ or unknown. Diversity changes from C1D1 to C4D1 were tested in paired samples using Wilcoxon tests. In TCRdb, the immuneACCESS table is reduced to in-frame sequences with V and J assigned. These tables do not hold every clone; where another copy was compared, an unresolved V gene accounts for under half, and the others remain unexplained. The V and J calls and clone size were taken over from that table, and D and trimming were inferred from the DNA. Present in this sample are over 20,000 clones, about 80% of which were seen just once. The ten largest clonotypes hold roughly 6.7% of the sample.

Overall study outcomes, separate from this receptor: A significant rise by C4D1 was seen in CD4+ but not CD8+ TCR diversity (p=0.0027 vs p=0.16), with the rise being most apparent in complete responders (p=0.02). Baseline TCR diversity was reported to be lower in newly diagnosed patients than in healthy donors, and even lower in relapsed/refractory patients. Lower diversity was observed in patients in whom nivolumab was started less than 1 year after ASCT, and these patients were excluded from later analyses so that confounding by immune reconstitution would be avoided. Trial patients achieving complete response had baseline diversity similar to newly diagnosed patients, whereas partial responders and progressors had significantly lower diversity. The study was limited to a single clinical trial cohort, and causes of repertoire differences, possibly disease activity or prior therapy, remained undefined.

The TCR sequence derives from a human donor with classical Hodgkin lymphoma. The input for sequencing was peripheral blood mononuclear cells (PBMCs), taken at baseline.

The CDR3 in this case is CASSIWGMASSNQPQHF. The nucleotide sequence is given as TGTGCCAGTAGTATTTGGGGTATGGCTAGTAGCAATCAGCCCCAGCATTTT. In this chain, TRBV19 is recombined with TRBJ1-5, with no confident D gene call. The CDR3 sequence holds 17 residues, the cysteine and phenylalanine included. Left in the record is the CDR3 DNA by itself, 51 bases read in frame from the first base. CDR1 LNHDA and CDR2 SQIVND were looked up in the germline V gene (reference sequence). V is reduced by 3 bases and J by 0 bases, leaving a spacing of 15 bases between them.